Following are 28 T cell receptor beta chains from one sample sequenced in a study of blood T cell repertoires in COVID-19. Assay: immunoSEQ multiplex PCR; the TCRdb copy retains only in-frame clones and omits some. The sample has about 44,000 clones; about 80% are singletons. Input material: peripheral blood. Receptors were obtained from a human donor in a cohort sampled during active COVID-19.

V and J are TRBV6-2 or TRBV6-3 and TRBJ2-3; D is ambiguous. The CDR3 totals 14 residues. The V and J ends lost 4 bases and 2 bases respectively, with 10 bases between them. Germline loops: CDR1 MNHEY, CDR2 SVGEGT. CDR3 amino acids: CASSSEPPTDTQYF. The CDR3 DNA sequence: TGTGCCAGCAGTTCGGAGCCCCCCACAGATACGCAGTATTTT.

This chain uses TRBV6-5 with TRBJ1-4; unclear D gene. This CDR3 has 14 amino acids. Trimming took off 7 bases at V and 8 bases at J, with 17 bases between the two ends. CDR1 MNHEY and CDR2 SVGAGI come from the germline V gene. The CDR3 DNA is TGTGCCAGCATTACCGGCCCCGGGAGGGAAAAACTGTTTTTT. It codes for CASITGPGREKLFF.

CDR3 sequence: CASSPLAGGQGEQFF. The CDR3 nucleotides read TGCGCCAGCAGCCCACTAGCGGGGGGGCAGGGTGAGCAGTTCTTC. This sequence joins TRBV4-1 and TRBJ2-1; 13 nucleotides line up with TRBD2. This CDR3 contains 15 residues. V was clipped by 4 bases and J by 9 bases; unmatched bases: 6. CDR1 is MGHRA, CDR2 YSYEKL, per germline.

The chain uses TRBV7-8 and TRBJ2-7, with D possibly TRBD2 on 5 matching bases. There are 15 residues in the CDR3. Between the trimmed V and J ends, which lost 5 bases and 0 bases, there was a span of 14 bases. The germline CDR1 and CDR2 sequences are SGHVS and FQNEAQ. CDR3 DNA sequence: TGTGCCAGCAGCACAAGGACTTCTGCCTCCTACGAGCAGTACTTC. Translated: CASSTRTSASYEQYF. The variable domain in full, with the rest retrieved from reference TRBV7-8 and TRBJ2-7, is GAGVSQSPRYKVAKRGQDVALRCDPISGHVSLFWYQQALGQGPEFLTYFQNEAQLDKSGLPSDRFFAERPEGSVSTLKIQRTQQEDSAVYLCASSTRTSASYEQYFGPGTRLTVT.

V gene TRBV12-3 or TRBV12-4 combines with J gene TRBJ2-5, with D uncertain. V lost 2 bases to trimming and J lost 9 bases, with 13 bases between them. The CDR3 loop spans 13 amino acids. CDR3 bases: TGTGCCAGCAGTTTAAGTCCCGATCGGGCCCAGTACTTC. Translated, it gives CASSLSPDRAQYF.

The CDR3 loop reads CASSFSGGGGYEQYF. The CDR3 DNA follows: TGTGCCAGCAGCTTTAGCGGGGGTGGGGGCTACGAGCAGTACTTC. The chain uses TRBV7-2 and TRBJ2-7; 9 bases are shared with TRBD2. The trim removed 3 bases at V and 3 bases at J, leaving 6 bases unmatched. Per germline, CDR1 SGHTA and CDR2 FQGNSA. The CDR3 runs 15 residues.

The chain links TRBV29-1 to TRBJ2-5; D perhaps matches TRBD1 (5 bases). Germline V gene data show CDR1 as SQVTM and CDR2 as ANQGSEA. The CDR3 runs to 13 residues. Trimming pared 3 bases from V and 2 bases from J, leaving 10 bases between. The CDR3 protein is CSVDLRQQETQYF. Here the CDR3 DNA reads TGCAGCGTTGATTTGCGACAGCAAGAGACCCAGTACTTC.

The CDR3 is CASSRPWGQGSYEQYF. The CDR3 coding sequence is TGTGCCAGCAGCCGACCTTGGGGACAGGGTTCCTACGAGCAGTACTTC. This rearrangement joins TRBV4-2 to TRBJ2-7; 9 bases match TRBD1. Germline CDR1 is LGHNA and CDR2 is YNFKEQ. The CDR3 runs 16 residues. V trimming: 4 bases; J trimming: 1 base; junction bases outside the gene matches: 8.

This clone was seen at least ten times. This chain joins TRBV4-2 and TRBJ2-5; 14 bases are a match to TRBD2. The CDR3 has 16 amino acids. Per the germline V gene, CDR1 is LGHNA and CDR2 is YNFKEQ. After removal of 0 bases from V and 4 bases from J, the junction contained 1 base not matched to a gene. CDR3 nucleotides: TGTGCCAGCAGCCAAGAGACTAGCGGGGGGGCAGAGACCCAGTACTTC. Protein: CASSQETSGGAETQYF.

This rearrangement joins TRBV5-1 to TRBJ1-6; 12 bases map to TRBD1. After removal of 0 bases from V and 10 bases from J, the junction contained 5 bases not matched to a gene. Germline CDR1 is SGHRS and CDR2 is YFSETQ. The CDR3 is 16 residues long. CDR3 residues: CASSLEGTGGKSPLHF. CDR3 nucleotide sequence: TGCGCCAGCAGCTTGGAAGGGACAGGGGGCAAGTCACCCCTCCACTTT. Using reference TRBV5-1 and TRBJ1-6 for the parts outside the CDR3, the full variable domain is KAGVTQTPRYLIKTRGQQVTLSCSPISGHRSVSWYQQTPGQGLQFLFEYFSETQRNKGNFPGRFSGRQFSNSRSEMNVSTLELGDSALYLCASSLEGTGGKSPLHFGNGTRLTVT.

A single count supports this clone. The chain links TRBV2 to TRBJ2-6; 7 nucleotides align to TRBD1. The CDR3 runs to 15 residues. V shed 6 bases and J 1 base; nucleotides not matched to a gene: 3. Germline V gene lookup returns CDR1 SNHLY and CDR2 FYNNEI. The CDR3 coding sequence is TGTGCCAGCAGAGAGACAGGGTCTGGGGCCAACGTCCTGACTTTC. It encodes CASRETGSGANVLTF.

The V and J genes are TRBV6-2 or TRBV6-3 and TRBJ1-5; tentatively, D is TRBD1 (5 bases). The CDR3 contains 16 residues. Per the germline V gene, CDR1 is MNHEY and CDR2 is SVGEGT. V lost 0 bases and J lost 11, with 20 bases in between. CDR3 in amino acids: CASSYSRWGETETQHF. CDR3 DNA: TGTGCCAGCAGTTACTCGAGATGGGGGGAGACGGAGACCCAGCATTTT.

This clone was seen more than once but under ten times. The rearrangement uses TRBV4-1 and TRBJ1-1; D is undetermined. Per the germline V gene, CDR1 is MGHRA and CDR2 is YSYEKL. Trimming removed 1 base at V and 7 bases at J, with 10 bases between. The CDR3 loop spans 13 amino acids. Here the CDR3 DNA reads TGCGCCAGCAGCCAAGTATCCCAGAATGAAGCTTTCTTT. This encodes CASSQVSQNEAFF.

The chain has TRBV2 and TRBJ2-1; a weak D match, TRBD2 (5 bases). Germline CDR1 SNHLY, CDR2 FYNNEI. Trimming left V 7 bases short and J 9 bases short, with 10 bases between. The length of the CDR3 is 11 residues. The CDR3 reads CASTGEGEQFF. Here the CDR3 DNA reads TGTGCCAGCACCGGAGAGGGTGAGCAGTTCTTC.

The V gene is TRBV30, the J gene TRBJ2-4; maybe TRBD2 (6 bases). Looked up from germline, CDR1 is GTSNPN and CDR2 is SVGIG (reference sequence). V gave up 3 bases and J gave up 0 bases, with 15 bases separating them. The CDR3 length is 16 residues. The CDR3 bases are TGTGCCTGGAGCGAAGGGAGGAGGATAGCCAAAAACATTCAGTACTTC. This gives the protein CAWSEGRRIAKNIQYF.

CDR3 nucleotides: TGCGCCAGCAGCCAGGGCTCTTGGGGACAGGGGACCGGGGAGCTGTTTTTT. It encodes CASSQGSWGQGTGELFF. The V call is TRBV5-1, the J call TRBJ2-2; 10 nucleotides line up with TRBD1. Germline CDR1 reads SGHRS; CDR2 reads YFSETQ. V lost 4 bases, J lost 5 bases, and 11 bases stayed unmatched. This CDR3 region has 17 residues.

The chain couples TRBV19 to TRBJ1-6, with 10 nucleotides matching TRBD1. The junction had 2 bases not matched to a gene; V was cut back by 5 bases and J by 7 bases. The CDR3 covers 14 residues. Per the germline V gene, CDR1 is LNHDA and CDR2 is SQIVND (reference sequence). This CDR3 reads CASSPTGGNSPLHF. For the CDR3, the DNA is TGTGCCAGTAGTCCGACAGGGGGCAATTCACCCCTCCACTTT.

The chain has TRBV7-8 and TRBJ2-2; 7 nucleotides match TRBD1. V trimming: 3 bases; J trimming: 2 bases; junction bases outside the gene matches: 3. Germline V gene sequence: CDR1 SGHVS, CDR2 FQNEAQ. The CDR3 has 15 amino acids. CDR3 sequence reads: CASSLRQGNTGELFF. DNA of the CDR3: TGTGCCAGCAGCTTGAGACAGGGTAACACCGGGGAGCTGTTTTTT. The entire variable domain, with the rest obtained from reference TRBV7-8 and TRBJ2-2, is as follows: GAGVSQSPRYKVAKRGQDVALRCDPISGHVSLFWYQQALGQGPEFLTYFQNEAQLDKSGLPSDRFFAERPEGSVSTLKIQRTQQEDSAVYLCASSLRQGNTGELFFGEGSRLTVL.

The CDR3 bases are TGTGCCAGCAGTAGACACGGCTCTGGGTACGAGCAGTACTTC. This sequence encodes CASSRHGSGYEQYF. The chain recombines TRBV6-4 with TRBJ2-7; D gene ambiguous. CDR1 and CDR2 (germline): MRHNA, SNTAGT. Trimming shortened V by 5 bases and J by 4 bases, and 15 bases separated the two germline ends. This CDR3 is built from 14 residues.

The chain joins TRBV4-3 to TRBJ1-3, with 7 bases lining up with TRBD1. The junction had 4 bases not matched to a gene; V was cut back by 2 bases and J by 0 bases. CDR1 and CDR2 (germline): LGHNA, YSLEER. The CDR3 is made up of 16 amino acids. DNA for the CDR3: TGCGCCAGCAGCCAAAACAGGGGAAGCTCTGGAAACACCATATATTTT. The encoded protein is CASSQNRGSSGNTIYF.

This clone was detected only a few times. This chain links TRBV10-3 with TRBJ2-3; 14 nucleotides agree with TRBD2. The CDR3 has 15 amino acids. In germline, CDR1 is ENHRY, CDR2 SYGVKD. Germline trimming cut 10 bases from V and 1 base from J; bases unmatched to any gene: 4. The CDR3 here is CARGLAGVGTDTQYF. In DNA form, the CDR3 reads TGTGCCAGGGGACTAGCGGGGGTCGGCACAGATACGCAGTATTTT.

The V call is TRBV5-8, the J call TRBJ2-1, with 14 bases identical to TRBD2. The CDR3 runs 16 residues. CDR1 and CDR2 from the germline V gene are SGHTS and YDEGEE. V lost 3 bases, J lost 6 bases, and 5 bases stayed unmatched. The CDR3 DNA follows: TGTGCCAGCAGCTCATCGGGACTAGCGGGGGTCAATGAGCAGTTCTTC. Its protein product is CASSSSGLAGVNEQFF.

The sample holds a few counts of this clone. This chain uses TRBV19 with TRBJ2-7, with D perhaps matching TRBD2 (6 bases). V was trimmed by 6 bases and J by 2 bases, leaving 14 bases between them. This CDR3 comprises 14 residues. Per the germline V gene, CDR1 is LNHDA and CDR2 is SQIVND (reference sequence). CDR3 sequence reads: CASRPTEGAYEQYF. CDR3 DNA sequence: TGTGCCAGTAGACCGACGGAGGGCGCCTACGAGCAGTACTTC.

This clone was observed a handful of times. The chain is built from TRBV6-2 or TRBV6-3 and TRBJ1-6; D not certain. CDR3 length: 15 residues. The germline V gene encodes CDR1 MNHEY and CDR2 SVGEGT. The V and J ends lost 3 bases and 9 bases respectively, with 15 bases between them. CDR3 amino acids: CASSYEAGTASPLHF. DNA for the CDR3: TGTGCCAGCAGTTATGAGGCGGGTACTGCTTCACCCCTCCACTTT.

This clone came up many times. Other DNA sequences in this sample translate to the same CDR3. The CDR3 protein is CASSQTGNTEAFF. The CDR3 coding sequence is TGTGCCAGCAGCCAAACGGGGAACACTGAAGCTTTCTTT. This sequence joins TRBV3-1 (or the pseudogene TRBV3-2) and TRBJ1-1; no clear D gene. V lost 2 bases and J 1 base, leaving 5 bases between the germline ends. Germline lookup yields CDR1 LGHDT and CDR2 YNNKEL (reference sequence). This CDR3 is built from 13 residues.

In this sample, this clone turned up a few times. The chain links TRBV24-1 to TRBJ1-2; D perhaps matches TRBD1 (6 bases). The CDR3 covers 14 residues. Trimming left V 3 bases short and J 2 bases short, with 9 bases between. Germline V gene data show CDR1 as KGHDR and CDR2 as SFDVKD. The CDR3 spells CATSDRTANYGYTF. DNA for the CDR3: TGTGCCACCAGTGATAGGACAGCGAACTATGGCTACACCTTC.

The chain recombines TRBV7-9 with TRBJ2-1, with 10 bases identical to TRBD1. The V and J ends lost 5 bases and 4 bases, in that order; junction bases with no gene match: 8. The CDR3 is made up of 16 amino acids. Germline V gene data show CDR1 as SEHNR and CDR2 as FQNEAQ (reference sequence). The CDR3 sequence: CASSPDRGRGYNEQFF. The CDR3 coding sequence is TGTGCCAGCAGCCCAGACAGGGGGCGTGGATACAATGAGCAGTTCTTC.

The CDR3 DNA reads as TGTGCCAGCAGTTCCCCGGGACTGAACAATCAGCCCCAGCATTTT. It encodes CASSSPGLNNQPQHF. The chain combines TRBV6-5 with TRBJ1-5; weak D call: TRBD1 (5 bases). The CDR3 consists of 15 residues. Per germline, CDR1 MNHEY and CDR2 SVGAGI. V was shortened by 4 bases and J by 3 bases, with 13 bases between the two germline ends.